The 23 T cell receptor beta chains below all came from one sample that was sequenced in a study of glioma-infiltrating T cells (dated by TCRdb to the mid-2010s). The instrument was an Illumina MiSeq. TCR alpha and beta CDR3 regions were amplified with the iRepertoire nested amplicon-rescue multiplex PCR (arm-PCR) platform from RNA. TCRdb ran its own pipeline on the public reads, namely fastp trimming at Q25 and MiXCR clone calling, and kept in-frame beta chains. Duplicate CDR3 protein sequences are folded into a single record with the most common DNA and genes. Across this sample there are approximately 89,000 distinct CDR3 sequences, with about 25% seen only once. The ten largest account for over 5% of the sample. Sequenced sample: glioma tissue, nonneoplastic brain tissue, or PBMCs (not recorded which). The receptors were gathered from a human donor with low-grade glioma or glioblastoma, undergoing nonglioma brain surgery, or in good health (not recorded which).

Within the sample, this clonotype is medium-sized (0.01 to 0.1%). V gene TRBV20-1 combines with J gene TRBJ2-1, with a tentative D call TRBD2 (6 bases). Germline V gene lookup returns CDR1 DFQATT and CDR2 SNEGSKA (reference sequence). The V end lost 5 bases, the J end lost 5 bases, and 16 bases lay between the germline ends. This CDR3 is built from 14 residues. The DNA for the CDR3 is TGCAGTGCTCTTACGGGACTTACTAACAATGAGCAGTTCTTC. Translating gives CSALTGLTNNEQFF.

Turning to this clonotype: One base away lies a much larger clone, so this may be a sequencing read error. The chain links TRBV10-3 to TRBJ1-1; D is ambiguous. The CDR3 consists of 13 residues. CDR1 is ENHRY, CDR2 SYGVKD, per germline. The DNA of the CDR3 is TGTGCCATCAGTAATAAGAAGAACACTGGAGCTTTCTTT. Protein sequence: CAISNKKNTGAFF.

On this clonotype: A junction boundary mismatches the germline segment, possibly from a read error. The CDR3 DNA follows: TGTGCCTGCAGTGAAGAATGGGACAGGGTTAATGGCTACACCTTC. It encodes CACSEEWDRVNGYTF. This chain joins TRBV6-1 and TRBJ1-2, with TRBD1 matching over 9 bases. CDR1 is MNHNS, CDR2 SASEGT, per germline. CDR3 size: 15 residues.

In the case of this clonotype: The junction and the germline gene differ at one end; a read error may be behind it. The chain employs TRBV19 and TRBJ1-2; TRBD1 aligns across 9 bases. There are 17 residues in the CDR3. Germline lookup yields CDR1 LNHDA and CDR2 SQIVND (reference sequence). The DNA for the CDR3 is TGTGCCAGTAGTATGACCGCCCGGACAGGGGATTATGGCGGCTACCCCTTC. Its translation: CASSMTARTGDYGGYPF.

Only one count was recorded for this clonotype. Possible read error: a much larger clone is one base away. J is TRBJ2-3 and V is TRBV12-3 or TRBV12-4, with 7 bases matching TRBD2. J gave up 2 bases and V 7 bases, and 9 bases lay outside the gene matches. The CDR3 loop spans 15 amino acids. As DNA, the CDR3 is TGTGCCAGCATCAATGGGGACTACTCCACAGATACGCAGTATTTT. As protein: CASINGDYSTDTQYF.

The J gene is TRBJ2-1, the V gene TRBV12-3 or TRBV12-4; the D gene is possibly TRBD2 (5 bases). The CDR3 sequence is 14 residues long. Trimming took 0 bases from V and 8 from J, leaving 11 bases between them. CDR3 coding DNA: TGTGCCAGCAGTTTAGCGGGAGTTTCAGATGAGCAGTTCTTC. This gives the protein CASSLAGVSDEQFF.

This clonotype was seen a few times. The chain joins TRBV29-1 to TRBJ2-4; 11 bases fit TRBD1. This CDR3 contains 14 residues. Germline V gives CDR1 SQVTM, CDR2 ANQGSEA. J gave up 6 bases and V 6 bases, and 7 bases lay outside the gene matches. DNA for the CDR3: TGCAGCGTCATTGGCGGGACAGGGGGAAACATTCAGTACTTC. Residues: CSVIGGTGGNIQYF.

The sample holds many counts of this clonotype. CDR3 DNA sequence: TGTGCCAGCAGTTACTCGGGGGAAGGTAACGAGCAGTACTTC. Its protein product is CASSYSGEGNEQYF. This chain connects TRBV6-2 or TRBV6-3 to TRBJ2-7; D is possibly TRBD1 or TRBD2 (5 bases each). Germline loops: CDR1 MNHEY, CDR2 SVGEGT. V lost 0 bases, J lost 5 bases, and 11 bases lay in between. CDR3 length equals 14 residues.

Notes on this clonotype: A read error may be the cause here, since a much bigger clone is one base away. The CDR3 sequence is CARETSGEDTQYF. CDR3 nucleotide sequence: TGTGCCAGAGAGACTAGCGGGGAAGACACCCAGTACTTC. This chain uses TRBV2 with TRBJ2-1; 11 bases agree with TRBD2. The better agreement between TRBJ2-5 and the DNA end casts doubt on the J call. Germline V gene sequence: CDR1 SNHLY, CDR2 FYNNEI. The CDR3 is made up of 13 amino acids.

The genes are TRBV7-9 and TRBJ2-1; D call uncertain. Germline assignment: CDR1 SEHNR and CDR2 FQNEAQ (reference sequence). The CDR3 extends over 12 amino acids. V lost 2 bases, J lost 4 bases, and 3 bases lay in between. The CDR3 nucleotides read TGTGCCAGCAGCTTACTGTACAATGAGCAGTTCTTC. Translation gives CASSLLYNEQFF.

With respect to this clonotype: One base away lies a much larger clone, so this may be a sequencing read error. V gene TRBV19 combines with J gene TRBJ1-5; the D is unclear. The CDR3 is 13 residues long. Germline assignment: CDR1 LNHDA and CDR2 SQIVND (reference sequence). CDR3 sequence reads: CASTHRGNQPHHF. The CDR3, as DNA: TGTGCCAGTACTCATCGAGGGAATCAGCCCCATCATTTT.

This clonotype appeared many times. The chain carries TRBV10-3 and TRBJ2-3; TRBD1 agrees at 10 bases. Germline V gene data show CDR1 as ENHRY and CDR2 as SYGVKD. V shed 6 bases, J shed 4 bases, and the junction held 7 bases outside the gene matches. CDR3 size: 15 residues. The CDR3 here is CAIRAGQGLADTQYF. The CDR3 nucleotides read TGTGCCATCAGAGCGGGACAGGGGTTGGCAGATACGCAGTATTTT.

The chain combines TRBV20-1 with TRBJ2-7; 14 nucleotides line up with TRBD2. CDR1 DFQATT and CDR2 SNEGSKA come from the germline V gene (reference sequence). The CDR3 runs to 17 residues. The ends lost 0 bases at V and 5 bases at J; junction bases unmatched: 9. CDR3 loop: CSARDPRLAGGENEQYF. The CDR3 DNA is TGCAGTGCTAGAGATCCGAGACTAGCGGGAGGGGAAAACGAGCAGTACTTC.

This clonotype was detected many times. This rearrangement joins TRBV6-6 to TRBJ2-7; 11 bases agree with TRBD1. This CDR3 region has 14 residues. Germline V CDR1 and CDR2: MNHNY, SVGAGI (reference sequence). J lost 9 bases, V lost 2 bases, and 6 bases had no gene match. The CDR3 loop reads CASSYTRDRGWQYF. Here the CDR3 DNA reads TGTGCCAGCAGTTACACCCGGGACAGGGGGTGGCAGTACTTC.

This clonotype turned up a few times. The rearrangement links TRBV7-2 to TRBJ2-7; 7 bases fit TRBD1. The CDR3 has 14 residues. V trimming: 5 bases; J trimming: 6 bases; junction bases outside the gene matches: 10. Looked up from germline, CDR1 is SGHTA and CDR2 is FQGNSA. The CDR3 DNA follows: TGTGCCAGCAGCACACGACAGGGACACGTCGAGCAGTACTTC. This translates into CASSTRQGHVEQYF.

The rearrangement uses TRBV15 and TRBJ2-3, with D uncertain. The CDR3 spans 12 residues. Trimming removed 11 bases at V and 8 bases at J, with 17 bases between. Germline values: CDR1 LNHNV, CDR2 YYDKDF (reference sequence). CDR3 DNA: TGTGCCGGCAGCTTAATGCGTACTACGCAGTATTTT. This sequence encodes CAGSLMRTTQYF.

This clonotype came up many times. The chain couples TRBV7-2 to TRBJ2-1; 8 nucleotides match TRBD1. The CDR3 sequence is 16 residues long. Germline lookup yields CDR1 SGHTA and CDR2 FQGNSA. After removal of 1 base from V and 6 bases from J, the junction contained 8 bases not matched to a gene. CDR3 sequence: CASSLVLGQGGNEQFF. CDR3 nucleotides: TGTGCCAGCAGCTTAGTGTTAGGACAGGGTGGCAATGAGCAGTTCTTC.

The sample holds a few counts of this clonotype. The rearrangement uses TRBV11-2 and TRBJ2-3; no clear D. Germline CDR1 reads SGHAT; CDR2 reads FQNNGV. V shed 1 base and J shed 2 bases, with 7 bases lying between them. The CDR3 is 14 amino acids. In nucleotides, the CDR3 is TGTGCCAGCAGCTTAGGTAGCATCACAGATACGCAGTATTTT. Residues: CASSLGSITDTQYF.

With respect to this clonotype: Just one base apart from a much larger clone, this may be a read error. The chain recombines TRBV7-2 with TRBJ2-7; TRBD2 agrees at 12 bases. CDR3 length equals 17 residues. Germline V gene data show CDR1 as SGHTA and CDR2 as FQGNSA. Losses at the gene ends were 5 bases for V and 7 bases for J; bases not matched to a gene: 15. The CDR3 bases are TGTGCCAGCAGCCTCGCTAGCGGGAGGGATGGTGTCAATGAGCAGTACTTC. Its translation is CASSLASGRDGVNEQYF.

This clonotype was detected ten times or more. The chain couples TRBV27 to TRBJ2-1, with 12 bases fitting TRBD2. The CDR3 runs to 15 residues. Germline assignment: CDR1 MNHEY and CDR2 SMNVEV (reference sequence). Trimming cost V 5 bases and J 6 bases; bases outside gene matches: 5. The CDR3 region is CASSRLAGEVNEQFF. CDR3 nucleotide sequence: TGTGCCAGCAGTCGACTAGCGGGAGAGGTCAATGAGCAGTTCTTC.

Many counts were recorded for this clonotype. J is TRBJ2-3 and V is TRBV4-1, with 12 bases that match TRBD2. From germline, CDR1 is MGHRA and CDR2 YSYEKL. The CDR3 consists of 16 residues. The V gene end was trimmed by 3 bases and the J gene end by 3 bases; junction bases not matched to a gene: 4. CDR3 nucleotides: TGCGCCAGCAGCCACCAACTAGCGGGAGGTACAGATACGCAGTATTTT. It encodes CASSHQLAGGTDTQYF.

This clonotype was observed at least ten times. The rearrangement links TRBV6-1 to TRBJ1-2, with D possibly matching TRBD1 (6 bases). Germline loops: CDR1 MNHNS, CDR2 SASEGT. The CDR3 consists of 14 residues. The V end was cut by 6 bases, the J end by 4 bases, with 15 bases between. The CDR3 spells CASSEQGTSYGYTF. CDR3 nucleotide sequence: TGTGCCAGCAGCGAGCAGGGGACTTCCTATGGCTACACCTTC.

Ten or more counts support this clonotype. The CDR3 reads CSAYRGTSEYYEQYF. The CDR3 nucleotides are TGCAGTGCTTATCGGGGGACTAGCGAATACTACGAGCAGTACTTC. The chain carries TRBV20-1 and TRBJ2-7; 10 bases are a match to TRBD2. Germline lookup yields CDR1 DFQATT and CDR2 SNEGSKA (reference sequence). The CDR3 is 15 residues long. J lost 3 bases, V lost 5 bases, and 10 bases had no gene match.